This T cell receptor beta chain was sequenced for a study of blood T cell repertoires in COVID-19. The wider study: The analysed material was cDNA or gDNA that came from T cells, B-cell-depleted T cells, or PBMCs.

Per the germline V gene, CDR1 is SEHNR and CDR2 is FQNEAQ (reference sequence). The CDR3 loop spans 16 amino acids. V shed 1 base and J 3 bases; nucleotides not matched to a gene: 4. The assay was immunoSEQ multiplex PCR, and TCRdb's table has in-frame clones only and misses some. The sample contains 140,000 to 150,000 clones, over 80% of which appear only once. This TCR derives from a man aged 55 to 70 who had recovered from COVID-19. V and J are TRBV7-9 and TRBJ2-1, with TRBD2 matching over 9 bases. The sequencing sample was made of PBMCs or T cells enriched from blood (not recorded which). The CDR3 region has the DNA TGTGCCAGCAGCTTAGTCGCTAGCGGGGTCTACAATGAGCAGTTCTTC. Protein: CASSLVASGVYNEQFF.